This T cell receptor (beta chain) is from a study of T cells in Graves' hyperthyroidism and ophthalmopathy. Study findings and constraints: Using 13 V-J features, a model discriminated ophthalmopathy from stable hyperthyroidism.

The table lists this clonotype with a count of one. The antigen is not known. CDR3 length equals 14 residues. Germline CDR1 and CDR2: ENHRY and SYGVKD. After removal of 7 bases from V and 7 bases from J, the junction contained 12 bases not matched to a gene. The source material, RNA transcripts, was used to amplify TCR beta CDR3 regions. The HTBI primer set served for first-round RT-PCR of the TCR CDR3. MiXCR was run by TCRdb on the multiplex PCR reads, yielding one entry per CDR3 protein. The repertoire holds 490,000 or so distinct CDR3 sequences, with 22% as singletons. The TCR originated in a woman in her 70s with Graves' ophthalmopathy. The genes are TRBV10-3 and TRBJ1-2; TRBD1 agrees at 7 bases. Sequenced input: blood. This CDR3 reads CAIIPDRAPSGYTF. CDR3 DNA: TGTGCCATCATCCCTGACAGGGCTCCTAGTGGCTACACCTTC.